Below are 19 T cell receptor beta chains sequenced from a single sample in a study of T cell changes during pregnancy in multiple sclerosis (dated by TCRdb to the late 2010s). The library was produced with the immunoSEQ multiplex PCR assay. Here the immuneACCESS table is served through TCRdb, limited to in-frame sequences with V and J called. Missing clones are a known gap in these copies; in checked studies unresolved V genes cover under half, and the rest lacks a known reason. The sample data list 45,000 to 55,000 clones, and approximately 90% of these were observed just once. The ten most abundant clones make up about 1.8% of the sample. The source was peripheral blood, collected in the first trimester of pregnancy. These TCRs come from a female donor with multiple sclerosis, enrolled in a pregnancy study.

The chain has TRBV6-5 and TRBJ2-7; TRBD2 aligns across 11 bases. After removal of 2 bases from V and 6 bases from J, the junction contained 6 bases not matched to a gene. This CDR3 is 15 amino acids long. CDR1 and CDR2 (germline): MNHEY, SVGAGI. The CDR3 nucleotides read TGTGCCAGCAGTTACGGTAGCGGGGGGGCAGTCGAGCAGTACTTC. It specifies CASSYGSGGAVEQYF.

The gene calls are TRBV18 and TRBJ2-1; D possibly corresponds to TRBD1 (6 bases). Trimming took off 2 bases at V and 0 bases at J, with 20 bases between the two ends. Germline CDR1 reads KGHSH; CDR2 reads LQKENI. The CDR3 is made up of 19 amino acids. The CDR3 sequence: CASSPSWGRGAGSYNEQFF. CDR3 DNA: TGTGCCAGCTCACCAAGTTGGGGCAGGGGAGCTGGCTCCTACAATGAGCAGTTCTTC.

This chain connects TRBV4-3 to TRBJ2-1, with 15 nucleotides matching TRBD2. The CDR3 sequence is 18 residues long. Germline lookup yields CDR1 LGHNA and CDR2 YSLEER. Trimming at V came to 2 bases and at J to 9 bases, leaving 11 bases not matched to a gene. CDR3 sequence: CASSQSLGLAGGRGEQFF. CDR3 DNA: TGCGCCAGCAGCCAATCCCTAGGACTAGCGGGGGGGCGGGGTGAGCAGTTCTTC.

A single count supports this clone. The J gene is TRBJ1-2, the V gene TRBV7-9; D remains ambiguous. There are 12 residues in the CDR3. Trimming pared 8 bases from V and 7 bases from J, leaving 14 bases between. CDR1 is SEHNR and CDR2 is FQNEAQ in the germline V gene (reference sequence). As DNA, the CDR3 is TGTGCCAGCGGAGCTTACGTTAGTGGCTACACCTTC. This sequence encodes CASGAYVSGYTF.

CDR3 nucleotides: TGCAGCGTACTAGGACAGGGGAACTATGGCTACACCTTC. Its translation: CSVLGQGNYGYTF. The V gene is TRBV29-1, the J gene TRBJ1-2, with TRBD1 matching 9 bases. V lost 6 bases and J lost 2; bases outside the gene matches: 4. This CDR3 region has 13 residues. Germline V CDR1 and CDR2: SQVTM, ANQGSEA.

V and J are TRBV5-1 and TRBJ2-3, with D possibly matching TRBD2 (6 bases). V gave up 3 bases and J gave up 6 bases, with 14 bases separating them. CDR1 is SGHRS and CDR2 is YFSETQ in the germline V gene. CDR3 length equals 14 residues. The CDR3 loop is CASSSRDPRDTQYF. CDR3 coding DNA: TGCGCCAGCAGCTCGCGGGACCCTAGGGATACGCAGTATTTT.

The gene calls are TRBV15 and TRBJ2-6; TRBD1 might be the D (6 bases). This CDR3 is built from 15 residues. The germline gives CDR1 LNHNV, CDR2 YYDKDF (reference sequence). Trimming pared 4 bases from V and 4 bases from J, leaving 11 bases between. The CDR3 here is CATSNGQTGANVLTF. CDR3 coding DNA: TGTGCCACCAGCAACGGACAGACCGGGGCCAACGTCCTGACTTTC.

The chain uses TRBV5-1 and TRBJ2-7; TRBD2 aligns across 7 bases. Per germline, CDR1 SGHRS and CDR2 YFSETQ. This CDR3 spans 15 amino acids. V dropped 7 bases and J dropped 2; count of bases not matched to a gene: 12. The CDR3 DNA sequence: TGCGCCAGCCAGCTTGGGGGGGGAATGACCTACGAGCAGTACTTC. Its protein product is CASQLGGGMTYEQYF.

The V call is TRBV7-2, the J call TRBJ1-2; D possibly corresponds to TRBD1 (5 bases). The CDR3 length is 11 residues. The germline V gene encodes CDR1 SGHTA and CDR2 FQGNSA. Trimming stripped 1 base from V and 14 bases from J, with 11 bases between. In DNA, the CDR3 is TGTGCCAGCAGCTTAGGACAGATCAAAACCTTC. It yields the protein CASSLGQIKTF.

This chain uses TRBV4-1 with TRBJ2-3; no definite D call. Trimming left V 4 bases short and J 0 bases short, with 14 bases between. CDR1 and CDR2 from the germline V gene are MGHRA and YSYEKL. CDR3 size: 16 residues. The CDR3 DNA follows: TGCGCCAGCAGCCCCCAACAGTGGGCTAGCACAGATACGCAGTATTTT. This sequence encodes CASSPQQWASTDTQYF.

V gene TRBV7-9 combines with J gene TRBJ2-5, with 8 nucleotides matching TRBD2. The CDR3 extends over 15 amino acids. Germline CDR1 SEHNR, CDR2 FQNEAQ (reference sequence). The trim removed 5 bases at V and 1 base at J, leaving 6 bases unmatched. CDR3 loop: CASSPGTRVQETQYF. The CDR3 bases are TGTGCCAGCAGCCCCGGGACTAGGGTCCAAGAGACCCAGTACTTC.

The CDR3 sequence is CAASGTGERVGEKLFF. CDR3 DNA sequence: TGTGCCGCCAGCGGGACAGGGGAGCGGGTAGGAGAAAAACTGTTTTTT. This chain joins TRBV10-3 and TRBJ1-4, with 10 bases that match TRBD1. The germline V gene encodes CDR1 ENHRY and CDR2 SYGVKD. Losses at the gene ends were 11 bases for V and 8 bases for J; bases not matched to a gene: 17. The CDR3 consists of 16 residues.

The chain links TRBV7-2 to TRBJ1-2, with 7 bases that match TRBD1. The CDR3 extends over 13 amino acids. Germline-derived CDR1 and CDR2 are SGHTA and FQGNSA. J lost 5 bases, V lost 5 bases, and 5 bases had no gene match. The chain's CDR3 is CASSEDRSYGYTF. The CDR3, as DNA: TGTGCCAGCAGCGAGGACAGGAGTTATGGCTACACCTTC.

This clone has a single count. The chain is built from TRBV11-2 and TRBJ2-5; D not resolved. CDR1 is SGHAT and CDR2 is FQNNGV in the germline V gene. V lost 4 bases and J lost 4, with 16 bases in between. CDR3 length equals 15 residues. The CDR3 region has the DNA TGTGCCAGCAGCTCCCGCCTAGGTTCGGGAGAGACCCAGTACTTC. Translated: CASSSRLGSGETQYF.

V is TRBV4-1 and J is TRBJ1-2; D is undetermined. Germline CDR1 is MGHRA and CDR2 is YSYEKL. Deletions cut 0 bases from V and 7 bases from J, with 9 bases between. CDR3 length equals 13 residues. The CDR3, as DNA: TGCGCCAGCAGCCAAGAAACCCGAGGTGGCTACACCTTC. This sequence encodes CASSQETRGGYTF.

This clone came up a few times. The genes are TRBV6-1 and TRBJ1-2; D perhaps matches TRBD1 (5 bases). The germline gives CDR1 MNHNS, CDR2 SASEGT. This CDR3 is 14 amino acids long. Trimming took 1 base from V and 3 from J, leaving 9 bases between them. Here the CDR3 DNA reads TGTGCCAGCAGTGAAGATCAGGGATACTATGGCTACACCTTC. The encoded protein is CASSEDQGYYGYTF.

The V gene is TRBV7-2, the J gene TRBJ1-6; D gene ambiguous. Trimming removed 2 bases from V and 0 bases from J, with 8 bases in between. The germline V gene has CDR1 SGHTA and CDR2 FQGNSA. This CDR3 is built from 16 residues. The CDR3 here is CASSLLWSSYNSPLHF. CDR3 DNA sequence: TGTGCCAGCAGCTTACTTTGGAGCTCCTATAATTCACCCCTCCACTTT. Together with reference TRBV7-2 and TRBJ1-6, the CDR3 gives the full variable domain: GAGVSQSPSNKVTEKGKDVELRCDPISGHTALYWYRQSLGQGLEFLIYFQGNSAPDKSGLPSDRFSAERTGGSVSTLTIQRTQQEDSAVYLCASSLLWSSYNSPLHFGNGTRLTVT.

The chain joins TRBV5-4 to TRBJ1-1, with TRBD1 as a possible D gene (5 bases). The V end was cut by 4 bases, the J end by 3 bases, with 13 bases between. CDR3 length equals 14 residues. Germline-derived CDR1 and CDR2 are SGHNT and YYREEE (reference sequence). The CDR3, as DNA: TGTGCCAGCAGCCAGGCAGGGTTTGACACTGAAGCTTTCTTT. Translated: CASSQAGFDTEAFF.

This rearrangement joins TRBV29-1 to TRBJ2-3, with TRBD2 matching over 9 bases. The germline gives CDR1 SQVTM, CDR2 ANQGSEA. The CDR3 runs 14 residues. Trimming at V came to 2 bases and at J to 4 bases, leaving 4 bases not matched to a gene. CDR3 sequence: CSVELAGYPDTQYF. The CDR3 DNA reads TGCAGCGTTGAACTAGCGGGGTATCCAGATACGCAGTATTTT.